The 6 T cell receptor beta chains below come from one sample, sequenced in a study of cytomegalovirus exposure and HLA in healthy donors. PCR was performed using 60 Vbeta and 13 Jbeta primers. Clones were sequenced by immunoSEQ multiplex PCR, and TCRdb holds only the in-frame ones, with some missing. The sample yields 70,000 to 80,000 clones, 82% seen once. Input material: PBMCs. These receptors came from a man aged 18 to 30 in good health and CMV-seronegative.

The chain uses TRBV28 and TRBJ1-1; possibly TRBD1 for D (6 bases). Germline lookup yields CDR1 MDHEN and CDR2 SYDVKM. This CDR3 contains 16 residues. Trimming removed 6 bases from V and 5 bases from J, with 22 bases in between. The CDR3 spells CASSFLYGGASTEAFF. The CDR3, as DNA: TGTGCCAGCAGCTTTCTATATGGGGGGGCTAGTACTGAAGCTTTCTTT.

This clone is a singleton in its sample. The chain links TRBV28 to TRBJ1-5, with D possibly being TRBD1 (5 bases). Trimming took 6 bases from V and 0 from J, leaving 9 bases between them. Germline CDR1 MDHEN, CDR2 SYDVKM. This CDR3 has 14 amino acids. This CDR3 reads CASRRDGSNQPQHF. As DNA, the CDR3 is TGTGCCAGCAGGCGGGACGGTAGCAATCAGCCCCAGCATTTT.

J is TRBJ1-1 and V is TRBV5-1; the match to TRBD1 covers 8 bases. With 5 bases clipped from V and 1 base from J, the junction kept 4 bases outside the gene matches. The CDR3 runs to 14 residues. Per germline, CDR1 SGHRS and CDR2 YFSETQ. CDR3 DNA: TGCGCCAGCAGAAACGGACAGGGGAACACTGAAGCTTTCTTT. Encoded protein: CASRNGQGNTEAFF.

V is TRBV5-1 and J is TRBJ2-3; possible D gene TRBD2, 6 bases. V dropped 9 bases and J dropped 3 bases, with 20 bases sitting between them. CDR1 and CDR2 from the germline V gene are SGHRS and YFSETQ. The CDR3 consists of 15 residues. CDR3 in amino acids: CATQPGGAQTDTQYF. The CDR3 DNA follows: TGCGCCACCCAGCCGGGCGGGGCCCAAACAGATACGCAGTATTTT. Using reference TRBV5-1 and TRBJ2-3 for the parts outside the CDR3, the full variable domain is KAGVTQTPRYLIKTRGQQVTLSCSPISGHRSVSWYQQTPGQGLQFLFEYFSETQRNKGNFPGRFSGRQFSNSRSEMNVSTLELGDSALYLCATQPGGAQTDTQYFGPGTRLTVL.

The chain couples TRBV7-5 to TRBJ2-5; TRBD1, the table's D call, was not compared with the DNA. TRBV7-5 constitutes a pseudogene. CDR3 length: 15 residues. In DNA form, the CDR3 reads TGTGCCAGAAGCCAACTGGGACAGATTCAAGAGACCCAGTACTTC. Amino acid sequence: CARSQLGQIQETQYF.

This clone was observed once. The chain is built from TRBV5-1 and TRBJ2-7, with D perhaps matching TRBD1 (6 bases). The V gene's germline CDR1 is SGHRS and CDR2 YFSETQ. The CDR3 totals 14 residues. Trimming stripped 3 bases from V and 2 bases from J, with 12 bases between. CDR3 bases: TGCGCCAGCAGCTGGGACACCTCAACCTACGAGCAGTACTTC. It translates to CASSWDTSTYEQYF.